Reported below is one TCR beta chain. The CDR3 extends over 15 amino acids. The germline gives CDR1 SGHTA, CDR2 FQGNSA. The V gene lost 3 bases and the J gene lost 3 bases, with 12 bases spanning the gap. The source of the sample is a study of blood T cell repertoires in COVID-19. Looking at the study overall: Both acute and convalescent COVID-19 samples were obtained from the United States, Italy and Spain. PBMCs, B-cell-depleted T cells, or T cells were the source of the cDNA or gDNA that made up the material.

Recruited during active infection, patients (from Seattle) were subsequently followed longitudinally. Original data processing: Estimation of nucleated cell counts relied on the amplification of reference gene primers. Clones were sequenced by immunoSEQ multiplex PCR, and TCRdb holds only the in-frame ones, with some missing. That table furnishes V, J and clone size, whereas the DNA furnished D and trimming. The sample consists of around 250,000 clones, about 83% of them appearing once. The chain has TRBV7-2 and TRBJ1-5; TRBD1 might be the D (6 bases). Sequenced material: peripheral blood. This clonotype was obtained from a woman older than 75 with COVID-19, enrolled during active disease. CDR3 DNA: TGTGCCAGCAGCTTGGAGACAGGAATCAATCAGCCCCAGCATTTT. This gives the protein CASSLETGINQPQHF.